The rows below give T cell receptor beta chains drawn from one sample of a study of identical twins. TCRdb re-derived calls from the 5' RACE reads in MiXCR, one entry per CDR3 protein. The sample holds under 900,000 distinct CDR3 sequences; around an eighth are singletons and the top ten take 1.5% to 2%. Another study also made use of these data, one on yellow fever vaccine responses in identical twins.

Sequencing input: PBMCs. These receptors were collected from a woman aged 18-30 years in good health. The CDR3 runs from the conserved cysteine through the conserved F or W. Each record gives: V gene, J gene, CDR3 protein.

v_call: TRBV6-6; j_call: TRBJ1-2; cdr3_aa: CASRKEPGQGIHF
v_call: TRBV10-3; j_call: TRBJ1-5; cdr3_aa: CAISESGTGVGNQPQHF
v_call: TRBV5-1; j_call: TRBJ2-3; cdr3_aa: CASSRLAGFTDTQYF
v_call: TRBV29-1; j_call: TRBJ1-4; cdr3_aa: CSVPGDRNNEKLFF
v_call: TRBV20-1; j_call: TRBJ2-1; cdr3_aa: CSARERGDEQFF
v_call: TRBV20-1; j_call: TRBJ2-2; cdr3_aa: CSATQRTSRNTGELFF
v_call: TRBV12-3/TRBV12-4; j_call: TRBJ2-1; cdr3_aa: CASSSRSGLWDEQFF
v_call: TRBV7-8; j_call: TRBJ1-6; cdr3_aa: CASSLGGGGNSPLHF
v_call: TRBV7-2; j_call: TRBJ2-3; cdr3_aa: CASSLQRGADTQYF
v_call: TRBV10-3; j_call: TRBJ2-3; cdr3_aa: CAISEKGLALSTDTQYF
v_call: TRBV7-9; j_call: TRBJ2-7; cdr3_aa: CASSLEAGPSHEQYF
v_call: TRBV3-1; j_call: TRBJ2-2; cdr3_aa: CASSRFWQHDDTGELFF
v_call: TRBV7-9; j_call: TRBJ2-7; cdr3_aa: CASSSAGQGTEQYF
v_call: TRBV7-9; j_call: TRBJ2-5; cdr3_aa: CASSRVPGAETQYF
v_call: TRBV19; j_call: TRBJ2-4; cdr3_aa: CATDSGTKNIQYF
v_call: TRBV7-9; j_call: TRBJ1-1; cdr3_aa: CASSHTPGVPEAFF
v_call: TRBV20-1; j_call: TRBJ2-1; cdr3_aa: CSARGGLAGGISYNEQFF
v_call: TRBV7-9; j_call: TRBJ2-3; cdr3_aa: CASTLSTSADTDTQYF
v_call: TRBV20-1; j_call: TRBJ2-7; cdr3_aa: CSARGTAYSSYEQYF
v_call: TRBV18; j_call: TRBJ2-3; cdr3_aa: CASSPLLIGTSGRNTQYF
v_call: TRBV27; j_call: TRBJ2-3; cdr3_aa: CASLSNPLAWGTLQPTDTQYF
v_call: TRBV7-9; j_call: TRBJ2-2; cdr3_aa: CASSFTSGPNTGELFF
v_call: TRBV2; j_call: TRBJ2-1; cdr3_aa: CASSELVESPNEQFF
v_call: TRBV6-5; j_call: TRBJ1-1; cdr3_aa: CASSYSGTAMNTEAFF
v_call: TRBV2; j_call: TRBJ1-1; cdr3_aa: CASTVIIYRGVLPNTEAFF
v_call: TRBV20-1; j_call: TRBJ2-3; cdr3_aa: CSAPPGLELDTQYF
v_call: TRBV6-2/TRBV6-3; j_call: TRBJ2-2; cdr3_aa: CASSYSSTSSLTGELFF
v_call: TRBV28; j_call: TRBJ2-3; cdr3_aa: CASMRQGAITDTQYF
v_call: TRBV11-2; j_call: TRBJ1-3; cdr3_aa: CASSPRTGNTIYF
v_call: TRBV4-1; j_call: TRBJ1-1; cdr3_aa: CASSPGFSMNTEAFF
v_call: TRBV5-1; j_call: TRBJ2-7; cdr3_aa: CASSTWTGLGYEQYF
v_call: TRBV5-1; j_call: TRBJ2-1; cdr3_aa: CASSLQAAGGPSYNEQFF
v_call: TRBV6-5; j_call: TRBJ1-2; cdr3_aa: CASSYGVANYGYTF
v_call: TRBV15; j_call: TRBJ1-1; cdr3_aa: CATSREWTAEAFF